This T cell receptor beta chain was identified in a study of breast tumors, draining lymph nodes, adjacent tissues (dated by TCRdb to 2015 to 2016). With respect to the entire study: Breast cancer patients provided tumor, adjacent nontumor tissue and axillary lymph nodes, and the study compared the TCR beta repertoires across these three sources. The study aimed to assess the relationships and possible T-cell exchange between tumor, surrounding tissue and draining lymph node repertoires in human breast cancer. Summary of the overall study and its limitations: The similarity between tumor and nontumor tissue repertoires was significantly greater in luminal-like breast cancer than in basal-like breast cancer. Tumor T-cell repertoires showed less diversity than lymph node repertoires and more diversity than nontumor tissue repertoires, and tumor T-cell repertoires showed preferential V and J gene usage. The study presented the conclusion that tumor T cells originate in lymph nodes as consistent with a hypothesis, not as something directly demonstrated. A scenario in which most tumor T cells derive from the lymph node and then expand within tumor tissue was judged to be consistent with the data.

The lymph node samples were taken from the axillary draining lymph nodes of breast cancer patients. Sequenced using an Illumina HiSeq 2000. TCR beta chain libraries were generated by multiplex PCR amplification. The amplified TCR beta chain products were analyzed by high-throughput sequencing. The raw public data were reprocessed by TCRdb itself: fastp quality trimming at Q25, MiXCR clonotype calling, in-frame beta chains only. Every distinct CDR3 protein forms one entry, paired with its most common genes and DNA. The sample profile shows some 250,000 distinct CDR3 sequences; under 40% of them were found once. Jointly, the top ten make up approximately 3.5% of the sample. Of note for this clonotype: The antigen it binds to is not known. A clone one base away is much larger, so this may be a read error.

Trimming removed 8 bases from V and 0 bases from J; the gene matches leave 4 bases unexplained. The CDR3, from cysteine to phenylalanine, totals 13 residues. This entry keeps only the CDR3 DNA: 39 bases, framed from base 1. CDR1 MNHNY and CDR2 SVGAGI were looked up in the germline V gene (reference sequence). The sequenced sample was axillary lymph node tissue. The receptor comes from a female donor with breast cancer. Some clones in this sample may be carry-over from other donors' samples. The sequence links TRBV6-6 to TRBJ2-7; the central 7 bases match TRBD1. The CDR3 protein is CASGPGGSYEQYF. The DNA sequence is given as TGTGCCAGCGGGCCAGGGGGCTCCTACGAGCAGTACTTC.